This entry concerns a single T cell receptor beta chain. What it recognizes is unknown. This CDR3 has 18 residues. The germline V gene has CDR1 SGHNT and CDR2 YENEEA. Trimming took 0 bases from V and 1 from J, leaving 18 bases between them. These data originate in a study of PD-L1 blockade in urothelial cancer. Findings and caveats of the study: Patients with durable benefit had greater blood expansion of tumor-associated TCR clones 3 weeks into treatment.

Every PCR got spiked synthetic TCR analog templates. Method: immunoSEQ multiplex PCR; TCRdb's copy keeps in-frame clones and lacks some. The sample records fewer than 45,000 clones, around 88% being singletons. The number of samples from each patient was between 1 and 8, taken pretreatment and on-treatment. The clonotype originates from a man aged 60 to 75 with urothelial cancer. This chain uses TRBV11-3 with TRBJ1-1; a weak D match, TRBD1 (6 bases). The sample was PBMCs, taken around atezolizumab (anti-PD-L1) treatment. This CDR3 reads CASSLDRRTGTQNTEAFF. CDR3 DNA: TGTGCCAGCAGCTTAGATCGAAGGACCGGGACACAGAACACTGAAGCTTTCTTT.